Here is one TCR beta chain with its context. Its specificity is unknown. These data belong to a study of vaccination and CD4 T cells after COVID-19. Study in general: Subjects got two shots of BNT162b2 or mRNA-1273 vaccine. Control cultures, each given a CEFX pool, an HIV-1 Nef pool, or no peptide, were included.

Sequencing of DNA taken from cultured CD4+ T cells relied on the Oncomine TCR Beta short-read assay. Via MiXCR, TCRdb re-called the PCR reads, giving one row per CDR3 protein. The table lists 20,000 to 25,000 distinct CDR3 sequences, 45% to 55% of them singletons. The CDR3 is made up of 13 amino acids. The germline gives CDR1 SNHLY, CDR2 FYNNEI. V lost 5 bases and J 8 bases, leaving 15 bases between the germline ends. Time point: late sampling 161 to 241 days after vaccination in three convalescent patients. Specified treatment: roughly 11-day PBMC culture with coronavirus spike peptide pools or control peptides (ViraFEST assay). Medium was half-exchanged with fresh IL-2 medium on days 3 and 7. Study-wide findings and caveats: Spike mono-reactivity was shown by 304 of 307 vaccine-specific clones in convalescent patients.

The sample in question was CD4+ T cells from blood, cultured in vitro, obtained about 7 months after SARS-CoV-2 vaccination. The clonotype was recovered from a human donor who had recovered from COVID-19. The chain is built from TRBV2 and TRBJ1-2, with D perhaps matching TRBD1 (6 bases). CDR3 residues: CASSTGDIYGYTF. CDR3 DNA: TGTGCCAGCAGTACGGGGGACATCTACGGCTACACCTTC. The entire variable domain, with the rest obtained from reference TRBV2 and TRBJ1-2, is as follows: EPEVTQTPSHQVTQMGQEVILRCVPISNHLYFYWYRQILGQKVEFLVSFYNNEISEKSEIFDDQFSVERPDGSNFTLKIRSTKLEDSAMYFCASSTGDIYGYTFGSGTRLTVV.